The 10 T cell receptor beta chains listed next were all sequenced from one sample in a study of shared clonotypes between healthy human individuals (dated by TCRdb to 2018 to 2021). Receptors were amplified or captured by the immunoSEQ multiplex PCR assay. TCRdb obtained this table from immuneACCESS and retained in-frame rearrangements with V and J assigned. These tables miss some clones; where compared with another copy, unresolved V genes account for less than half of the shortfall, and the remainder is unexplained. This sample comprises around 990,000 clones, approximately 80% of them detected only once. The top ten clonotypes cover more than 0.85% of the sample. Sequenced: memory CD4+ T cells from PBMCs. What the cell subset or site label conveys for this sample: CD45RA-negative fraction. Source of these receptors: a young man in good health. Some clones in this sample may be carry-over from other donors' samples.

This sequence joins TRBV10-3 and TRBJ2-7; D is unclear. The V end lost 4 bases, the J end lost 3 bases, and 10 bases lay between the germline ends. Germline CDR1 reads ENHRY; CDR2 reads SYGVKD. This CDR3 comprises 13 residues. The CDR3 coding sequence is TGTGCCATCAGTGGGACGCCTGGCTACGAGCAGTACTTC. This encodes CAISGTPGYEQYF.

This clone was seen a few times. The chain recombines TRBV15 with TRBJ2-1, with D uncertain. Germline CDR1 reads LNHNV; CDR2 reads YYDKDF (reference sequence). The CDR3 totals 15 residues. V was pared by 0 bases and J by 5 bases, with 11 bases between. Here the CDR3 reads CATSRDMSVDNEQFF. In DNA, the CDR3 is TGTGCCACCAGCAGAGATATGAGCGTCGACAATGAGCAGTTCTTC.

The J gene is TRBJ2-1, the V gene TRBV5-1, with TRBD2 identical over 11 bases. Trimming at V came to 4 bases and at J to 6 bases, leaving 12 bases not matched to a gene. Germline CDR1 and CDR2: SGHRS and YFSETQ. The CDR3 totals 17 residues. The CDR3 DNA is TGCGCCAGCAGCCCCAGGACGACTAGCGGGGTAATCAATGAGCAGTTCTTC. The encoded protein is CASSPRTTSGVINEQFF. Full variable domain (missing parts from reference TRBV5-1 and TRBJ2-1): KAGVTQTPRYLIKTRGQQVTLSCSPISGHRSVSWYQQTPGQGLQFLFEYFSETQRNKGNFPGRFSGRQFSNSRSEMNVSTLELGDSALYLCASSPRTTSGVINEQFFGPGTRLTVL.

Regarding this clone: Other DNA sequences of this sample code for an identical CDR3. CDR3 sequence: CASSQDGRNQPQHF. In nucleotides, the CDR3 is TGCGCCAGCAGCCAAGACGGACGGAATCAGCCCCAGCATTTT. This chain uses TRBV4-3 with TRBJ1-5, with D unclear. V was pared by 0 bases and J by 4 bases, with 7 bases between. The CDR3 has 14 residues. The germline CDR1 and CDR2 sequences are LGHNA and YSLEER.

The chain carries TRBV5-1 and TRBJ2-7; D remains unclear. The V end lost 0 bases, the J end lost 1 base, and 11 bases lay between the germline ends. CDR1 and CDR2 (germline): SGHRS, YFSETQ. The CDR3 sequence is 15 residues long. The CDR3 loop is CASSLGGRFSYEQYF. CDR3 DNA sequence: TGCGCCAGCAGCTTGGGTGGCAGGTTTTCCTACGAGCAGTACTTC.

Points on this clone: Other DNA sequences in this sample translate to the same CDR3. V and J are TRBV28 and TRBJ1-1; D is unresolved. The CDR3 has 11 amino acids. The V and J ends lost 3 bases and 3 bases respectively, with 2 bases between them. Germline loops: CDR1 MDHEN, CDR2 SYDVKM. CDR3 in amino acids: CASSLDTEAFF. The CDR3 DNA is TGTGCCAGCAGTTTGGACACTGAAGCTTTCTTT.

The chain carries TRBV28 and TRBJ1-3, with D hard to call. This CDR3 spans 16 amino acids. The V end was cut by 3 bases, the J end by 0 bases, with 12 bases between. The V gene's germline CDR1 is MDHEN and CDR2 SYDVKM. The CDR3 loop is CASSFSAAISGNTIYF. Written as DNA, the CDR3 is TGTGCCAGCAGTTTTTCGGCAGCCATCTCTGGAAACACCATATATTTT.

CDR3 sequence reads: CASSLSAGGLDTQYF. The CDR3 DNA sequence: TGTGCCAGCAGCTTATCAGCGGGAGGGCTGGATACGCAGTATTTT. The chain carries TRBV7-9 and TRBJ2-3, with TRBD2 matching over 10 bases. This CDR3 has 15 amino acids. With 2 bases clipped from V and 6 bases from J, the junction kept 5 bases outside the gene matches. Germline lookup yields CDR1 SEHNR and CDR2 FQNEAQ (reference sequence).

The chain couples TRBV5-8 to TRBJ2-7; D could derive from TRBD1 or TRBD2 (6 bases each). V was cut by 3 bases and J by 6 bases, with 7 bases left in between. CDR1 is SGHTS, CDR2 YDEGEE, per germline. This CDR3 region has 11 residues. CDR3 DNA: TGTGCCAGCAGCTGGGGGGCCGAGCAGTACTTC. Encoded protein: CASSWGAEQYF.

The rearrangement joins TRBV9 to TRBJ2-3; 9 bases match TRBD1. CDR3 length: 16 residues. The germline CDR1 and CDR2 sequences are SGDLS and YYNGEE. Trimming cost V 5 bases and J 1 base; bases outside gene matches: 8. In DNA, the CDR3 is TGTGCCAGCAGGGCAACAGGGGGCTCGGGCACAGATACGCAGTATTTT. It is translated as CASRATGGSGTDTQYF.